The entry below gives a single T cell receptor beta chain sequence along with its context. The V gene's germline CDR1 is LNHDA and CDR2 SQIVND (reference sequence). V was trimmed by 0 bases and J by 8 bases, leaving 16 bases between them. This CDR3 has 15 residues. The sample is drawn from a study of OX40 agonist ivuxolimab in advanced cancers. Across the whole study: Dose-escalation cases comprised hepatocellular carcinoma, melanoma, renal cell or head and neck cancer.

Some clones are missing from TCRdb's copy, which holds only in-frame ones; the method was immunoSEQ multiplex PCR. The table includes roughly 25,000 clones, approximately 85% detected once. The rearrangement links TRBV19 to TRBJ1-2; perhaps TRBD1 as D (5 bases). The starting material was CD4+ or CD8+ T cells sorted from blood, obtained in a trial of the OX40 agonist ivuxolimab. The TCR comes from an adult with an advanced solid tumor such as melanoma, head and neck, liver or kidney cancer. Here the CDR3 DNA reads TGTGCCAGTAGTATAGATTATGGGGCAGTCGACGGCTACACCTTC. This codes for CASSIDYGAVDGYTF.